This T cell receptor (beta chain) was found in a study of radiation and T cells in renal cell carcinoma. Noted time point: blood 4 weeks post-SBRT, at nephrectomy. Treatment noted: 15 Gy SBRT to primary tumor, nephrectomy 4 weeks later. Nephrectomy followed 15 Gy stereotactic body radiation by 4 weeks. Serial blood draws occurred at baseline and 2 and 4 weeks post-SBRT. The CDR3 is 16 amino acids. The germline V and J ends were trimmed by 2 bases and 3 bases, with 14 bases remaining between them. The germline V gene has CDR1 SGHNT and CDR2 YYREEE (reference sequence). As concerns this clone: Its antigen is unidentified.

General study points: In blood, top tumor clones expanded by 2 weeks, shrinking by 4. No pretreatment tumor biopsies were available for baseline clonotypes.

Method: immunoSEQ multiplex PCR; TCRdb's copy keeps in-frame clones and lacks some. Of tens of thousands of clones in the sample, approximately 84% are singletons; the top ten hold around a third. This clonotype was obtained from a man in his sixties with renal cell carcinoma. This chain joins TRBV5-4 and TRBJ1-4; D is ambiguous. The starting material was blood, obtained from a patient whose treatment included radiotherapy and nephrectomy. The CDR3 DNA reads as TGTGCCAGCAGCTTACATGGGGAGGCCCCTAATGAAAAACTGTTTTTT. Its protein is CASSLHGEAPNEKLFF.